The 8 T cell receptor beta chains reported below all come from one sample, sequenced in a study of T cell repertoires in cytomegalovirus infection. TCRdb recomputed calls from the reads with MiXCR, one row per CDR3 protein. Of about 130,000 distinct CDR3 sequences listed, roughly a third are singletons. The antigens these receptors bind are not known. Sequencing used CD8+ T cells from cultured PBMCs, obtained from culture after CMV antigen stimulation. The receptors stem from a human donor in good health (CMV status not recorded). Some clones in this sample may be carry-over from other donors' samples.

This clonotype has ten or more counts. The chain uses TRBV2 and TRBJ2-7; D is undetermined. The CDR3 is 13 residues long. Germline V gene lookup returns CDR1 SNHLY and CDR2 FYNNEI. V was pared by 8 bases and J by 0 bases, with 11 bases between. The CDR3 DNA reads TGTGCCAGCGACTCCCCCAGCTCCTACGAGCAGTACTTC. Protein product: CASDSPSSYEQYF.

The CDR3 region has the DNA TGTGCCAGCAGTTTAGGTGTGGGAAATCAGCCCCAGCATTTT. Residues: CASSLGVGNQPQHF. This chain links TRBV12-3 or TRBV12-4 with TRBJ1-5; D is uncertain. This CDR3 has 14 amino acids. Trimming took 1 base from V and 4 from J, leaving 8 bases between them.

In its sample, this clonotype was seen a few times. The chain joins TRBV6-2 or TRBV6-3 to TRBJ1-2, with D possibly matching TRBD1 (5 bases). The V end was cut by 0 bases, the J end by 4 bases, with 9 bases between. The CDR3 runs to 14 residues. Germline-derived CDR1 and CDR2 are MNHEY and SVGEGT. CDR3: CASSYSGQTYGYTF. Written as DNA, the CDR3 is TGTGCCAGCAGTTACTCGGGGCAGACCTATGGCTACACCTTC.

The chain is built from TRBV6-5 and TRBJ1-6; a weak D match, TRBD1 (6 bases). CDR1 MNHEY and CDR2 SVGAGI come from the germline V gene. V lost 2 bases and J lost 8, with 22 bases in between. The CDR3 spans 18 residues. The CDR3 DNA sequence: TGTGCCAGCAGTTACCAACCTTTAGTGTTGGGGGCCTATTCACCCCTCCACTTT. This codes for CASSYQPLVLGAYSPLHF.

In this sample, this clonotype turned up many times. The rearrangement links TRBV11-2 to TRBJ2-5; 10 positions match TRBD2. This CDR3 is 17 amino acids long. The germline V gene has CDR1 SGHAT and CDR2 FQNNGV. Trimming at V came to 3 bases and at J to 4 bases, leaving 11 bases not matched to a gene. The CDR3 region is CASSFRSAGGTRETQYF. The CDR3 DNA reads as TGTGCCAGCAGCTTTAGGTCAGCGGGGGGGACTAGAGAGACCCAGTACTTC.

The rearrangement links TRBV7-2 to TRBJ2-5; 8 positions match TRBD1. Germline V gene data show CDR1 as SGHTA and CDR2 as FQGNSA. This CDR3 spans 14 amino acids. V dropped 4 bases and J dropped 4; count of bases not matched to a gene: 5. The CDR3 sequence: CASSSSTGVETQYF. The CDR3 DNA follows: TGTGCCAGCAGCTCCTCGACAGGGGTAGAGACCCAGTACTTC.

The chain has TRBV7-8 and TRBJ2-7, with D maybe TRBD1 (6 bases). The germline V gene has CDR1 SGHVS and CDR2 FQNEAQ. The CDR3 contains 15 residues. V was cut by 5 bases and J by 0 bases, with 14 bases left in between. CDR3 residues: CASSRTGTYSYEQYF. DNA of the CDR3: TGTGCCAGCAGCAGAACAGGGACCTACTCCTACGAGCAGTACTTC.

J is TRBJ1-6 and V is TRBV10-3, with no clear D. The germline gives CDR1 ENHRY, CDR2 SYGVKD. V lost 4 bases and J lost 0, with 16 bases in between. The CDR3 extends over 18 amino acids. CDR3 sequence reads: CAISVIPAESSYNSPLHF. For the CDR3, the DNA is TGTGCCATCAGTGTGATCCCGGCTGAGAGCTCCTATAATTCACCCCTCCACTTT.